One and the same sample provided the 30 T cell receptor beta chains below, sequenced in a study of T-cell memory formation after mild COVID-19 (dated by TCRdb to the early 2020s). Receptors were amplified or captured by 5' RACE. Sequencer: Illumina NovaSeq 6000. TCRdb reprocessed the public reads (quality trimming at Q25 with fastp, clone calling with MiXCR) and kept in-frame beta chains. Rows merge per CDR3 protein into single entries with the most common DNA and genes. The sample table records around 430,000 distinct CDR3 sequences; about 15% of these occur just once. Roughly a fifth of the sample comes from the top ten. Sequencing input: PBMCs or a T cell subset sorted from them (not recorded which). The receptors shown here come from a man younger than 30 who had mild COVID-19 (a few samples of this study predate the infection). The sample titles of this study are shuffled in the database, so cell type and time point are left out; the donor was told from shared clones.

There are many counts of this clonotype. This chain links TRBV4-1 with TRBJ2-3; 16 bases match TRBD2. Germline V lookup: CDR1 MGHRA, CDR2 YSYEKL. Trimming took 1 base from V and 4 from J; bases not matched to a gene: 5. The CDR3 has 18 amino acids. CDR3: CASSQAGLAGGRADTQYF. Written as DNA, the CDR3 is TGCGCCAGCAGCCAAGCGGGACTAGCGGGGGGGCGCGCAGATACGCAGTATTTT.

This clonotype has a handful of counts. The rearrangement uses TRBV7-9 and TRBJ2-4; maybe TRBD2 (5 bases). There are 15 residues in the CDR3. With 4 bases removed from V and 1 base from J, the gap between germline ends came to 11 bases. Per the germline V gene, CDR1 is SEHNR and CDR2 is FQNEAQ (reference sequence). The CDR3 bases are TGTGCCAGCAGCTGGACGGCGGGCGCCAAAAACATTCAGTACTTC. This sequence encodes CASSWTAGAKNIQYF.

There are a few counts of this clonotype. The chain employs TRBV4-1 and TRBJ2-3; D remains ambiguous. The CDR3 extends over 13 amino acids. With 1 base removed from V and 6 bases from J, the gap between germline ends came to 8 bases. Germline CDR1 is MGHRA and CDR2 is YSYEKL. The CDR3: CASSQVIRDTQYF. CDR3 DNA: TGCGCCAGCAGCCAAGTAATCCGCGATACGCAGTATTTT.

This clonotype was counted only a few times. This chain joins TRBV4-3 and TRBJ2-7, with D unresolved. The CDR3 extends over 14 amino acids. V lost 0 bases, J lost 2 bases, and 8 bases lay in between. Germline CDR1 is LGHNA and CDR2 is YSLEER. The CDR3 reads CASSQEPEPYEQYV. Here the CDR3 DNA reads TGCGCCAGCAGCCAAGAGCCCGAGCCCTACGAGCAGTACGTC.

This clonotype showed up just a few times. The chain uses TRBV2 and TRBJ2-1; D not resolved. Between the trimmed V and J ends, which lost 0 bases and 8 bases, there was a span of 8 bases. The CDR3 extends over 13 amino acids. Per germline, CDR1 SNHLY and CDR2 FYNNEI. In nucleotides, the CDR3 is TGTGCCAGCAGTGAAGCGGTAAACGATGAGCAGTTCTTC. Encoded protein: CASSEAVNDEQFF.

CDR3 amino acids: CASSLAGRGGYTF. Here the CDR3 DNA reads TGCGCCAGCAGCTTGGCCGGGCGCGGTGGCTACACCTTC. The chain joins TRBV5-1 to TRBJ1-2; D gene ambiguous. V was trimmed by 0 bases and J by 7 bases, leaving 10 bases between them. CDR3 length: 13 residues. Germline CDR1 SGHRS, CDR2 YFSETQ.

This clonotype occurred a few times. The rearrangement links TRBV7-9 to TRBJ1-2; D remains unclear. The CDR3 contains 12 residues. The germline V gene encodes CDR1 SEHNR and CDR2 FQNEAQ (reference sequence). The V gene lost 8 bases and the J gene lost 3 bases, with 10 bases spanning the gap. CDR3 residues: CASEPPDYGYTF. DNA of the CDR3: TGTGCCAGCGAGCCCCCTGACTATGGCTACACCTTC. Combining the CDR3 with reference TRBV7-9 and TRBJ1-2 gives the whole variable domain DTGVSQNPRHKITKRGQNVTFRCDPISEHNRLYWYRQTLGQGPEFLTYFQNEAQLEKSRLLSDRFSAERPKGSFSTLEIQRTEQGDSAMYLCASEPPDYGYTFGSGTRLTVV.

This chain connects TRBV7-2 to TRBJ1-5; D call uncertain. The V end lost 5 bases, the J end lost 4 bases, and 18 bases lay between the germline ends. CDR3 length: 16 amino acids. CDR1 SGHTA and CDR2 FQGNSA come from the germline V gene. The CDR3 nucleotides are TGTGCCAGCAGCCCCGGTAACGAGAGCCCAAATCAGCCCCAGCATTTT. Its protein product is CASSPGNESPNQPQHF.

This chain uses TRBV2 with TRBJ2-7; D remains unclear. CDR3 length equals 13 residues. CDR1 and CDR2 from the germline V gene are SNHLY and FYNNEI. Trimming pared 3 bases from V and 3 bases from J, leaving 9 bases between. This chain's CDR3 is CASSDTDRYEQYV. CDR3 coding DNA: TGTGCCAGCAGTGATACAGATCGCTACGAGCAGTACGTC.

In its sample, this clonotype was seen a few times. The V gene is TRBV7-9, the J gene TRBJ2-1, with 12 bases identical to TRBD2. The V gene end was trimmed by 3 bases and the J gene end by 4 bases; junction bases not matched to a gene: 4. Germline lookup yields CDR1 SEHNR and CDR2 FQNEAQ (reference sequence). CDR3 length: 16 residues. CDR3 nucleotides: TGTGCCAGCAGCTTCTCGACTAGCGGGGGTTACAATGAGCAGTTCTTC. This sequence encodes CASSFSTSGGYNEQFF.

CDR3 nucleotide sequence: TGTGCCAGCAGCAAACCGGGGCTAGCGGGGCTAATGAATGAGCAGTTCTTC. It is translated as CASSKPGLAGLMNEQFF. This chain connects TRBV21-1 to TRBJ2-1; TRBD2 is the table's D call and was not checked against the DNA. TRBV21-1 represents a pseudogene. This CDR3 has 17 residues.

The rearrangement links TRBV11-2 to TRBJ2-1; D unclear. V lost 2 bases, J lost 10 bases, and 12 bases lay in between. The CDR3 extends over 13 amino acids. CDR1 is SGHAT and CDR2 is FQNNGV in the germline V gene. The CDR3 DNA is TGTGCCAGCAGCTTAAGGGATCTAGGAGAGCAGTTCTTC. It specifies CASSLRDLGEQFF.

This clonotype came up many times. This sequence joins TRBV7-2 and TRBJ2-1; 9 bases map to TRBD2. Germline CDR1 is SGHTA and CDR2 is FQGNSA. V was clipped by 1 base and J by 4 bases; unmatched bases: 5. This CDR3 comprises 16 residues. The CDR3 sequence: CASSLVLAGPYNEQFF. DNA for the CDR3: TGTGCCAGCAGCTTAGTCCTAGCGGGGCCTTACAATGAGCAGTTCTTC.

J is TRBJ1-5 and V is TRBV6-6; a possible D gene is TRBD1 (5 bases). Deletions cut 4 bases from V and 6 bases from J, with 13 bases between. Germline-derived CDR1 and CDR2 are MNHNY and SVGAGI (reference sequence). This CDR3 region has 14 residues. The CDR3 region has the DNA TGTGCCAGCAGTTCGCGACAGTTCCCTCAGCCCCAGCATTTT. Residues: CASSSRQFPQPQHF.

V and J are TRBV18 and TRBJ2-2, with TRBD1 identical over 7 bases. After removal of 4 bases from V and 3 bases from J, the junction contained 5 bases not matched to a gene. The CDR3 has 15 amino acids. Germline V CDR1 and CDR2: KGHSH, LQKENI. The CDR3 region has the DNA TGTGCCAGCTCACTCTCCGGGACAGACACCGGGGAGCTGTTTTTT. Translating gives CASSLSGTDTGELFF.

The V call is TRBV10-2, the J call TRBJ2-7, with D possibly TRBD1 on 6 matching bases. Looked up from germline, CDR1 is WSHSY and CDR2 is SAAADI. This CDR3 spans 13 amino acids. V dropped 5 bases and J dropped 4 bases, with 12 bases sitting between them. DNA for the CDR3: TGCGCCAGCAGTCGTCTCGGGACATACGAGCAGTACTTC. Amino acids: CASSRLGTYEQYF.

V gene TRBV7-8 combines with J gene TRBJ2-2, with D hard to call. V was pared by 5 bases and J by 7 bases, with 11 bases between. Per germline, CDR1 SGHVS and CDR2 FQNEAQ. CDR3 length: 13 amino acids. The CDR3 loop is CASSRLPSGELFF. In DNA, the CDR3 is TGTGCCAGCAGCAGACTCCCGAGCGGGGAGCTGTTTTTT.

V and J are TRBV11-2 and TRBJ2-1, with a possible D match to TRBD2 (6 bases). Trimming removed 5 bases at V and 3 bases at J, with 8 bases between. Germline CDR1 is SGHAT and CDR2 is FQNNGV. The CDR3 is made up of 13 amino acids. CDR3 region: CASSPGVYNEQFF. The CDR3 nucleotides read TGTGCCAGCAGCCCGGGAGTCTACAATGAGCAGTTCTTC.

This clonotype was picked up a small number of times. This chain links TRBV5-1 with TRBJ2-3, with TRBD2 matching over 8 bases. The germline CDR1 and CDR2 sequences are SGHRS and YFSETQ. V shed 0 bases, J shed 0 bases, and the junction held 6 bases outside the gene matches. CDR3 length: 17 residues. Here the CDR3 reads CASSLGLAGTSTDTQYF. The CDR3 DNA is TGCGCCAGCAGCTTGGGGCTAGCGGGTACTAGCACAGATACGCAGTATTTT.

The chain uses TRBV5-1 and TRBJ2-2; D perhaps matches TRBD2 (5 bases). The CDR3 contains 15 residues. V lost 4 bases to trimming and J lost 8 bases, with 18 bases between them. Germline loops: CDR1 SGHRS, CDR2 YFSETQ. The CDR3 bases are TGCGCCAGCAGCCACCGGGAAGTCGCGGCTGGGGAGCTGTTTTTT. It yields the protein CASSHREVAAGELFF.

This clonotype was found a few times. The CDR3 DNA is TGTGCCAGCAGCCCTCACCTGGAGACCCAGTACTTC. It is translated as CASSPHLETQYF. The chain has TRBV6-5 and TRBJ2-5; no reliable D call. V was trimmed by 6 bases and J by 5 bases, leaving 10 bases between them. Germline lookup yields CDR1 MNHEY and CDR2 SVGAGI. This CDR3 region has 12 residues.

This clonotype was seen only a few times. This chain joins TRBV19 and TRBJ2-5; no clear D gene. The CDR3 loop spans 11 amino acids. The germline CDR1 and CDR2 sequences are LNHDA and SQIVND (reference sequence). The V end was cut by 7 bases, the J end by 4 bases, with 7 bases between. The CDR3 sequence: CASTSGETQYF. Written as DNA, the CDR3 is TGTGCCAGTACCTCCGGAGAGACCCAGTACTTC.

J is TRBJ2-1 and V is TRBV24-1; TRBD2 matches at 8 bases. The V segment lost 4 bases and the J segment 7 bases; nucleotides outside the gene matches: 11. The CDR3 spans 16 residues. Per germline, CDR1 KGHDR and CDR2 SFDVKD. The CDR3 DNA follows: TGTGCCACCAGTGACACGCGACGCGGGGGGATGAATGAGCAGTTCTTC. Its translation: CATSDTRRGGMNEQFF.

This CDR3 is CAVSRVASTDTQYF. In DNA form, the CDR3 reads TGTGCCGTATCACGGGTGGCGAGCACAGATACGCAGTATTTT. The chain combines TRBV6-2 or TRBV6-3 with TRBJ2-3, with no clear D. Germline V lookup: CDR1 MNHEY, CDR2 SVGEGT. The CDR3 totals 14 residues. The V end lost 11 bases, the J end lost 0 bases, and 15 bases lay between the germline ends.

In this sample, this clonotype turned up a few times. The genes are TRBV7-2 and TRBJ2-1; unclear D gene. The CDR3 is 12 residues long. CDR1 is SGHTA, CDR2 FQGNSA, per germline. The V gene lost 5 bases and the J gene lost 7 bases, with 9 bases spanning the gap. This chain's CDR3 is CASSPQENEQFF. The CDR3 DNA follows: TGTGCCAGCAGCCCGCAGGAGAATGAGCAGTTCTTC.

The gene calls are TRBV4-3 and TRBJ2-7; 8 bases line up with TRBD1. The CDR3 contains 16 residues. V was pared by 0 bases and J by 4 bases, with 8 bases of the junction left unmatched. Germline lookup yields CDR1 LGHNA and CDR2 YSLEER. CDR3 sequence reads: CASSQEGRDRYYEQYF. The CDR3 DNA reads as TGCGCCAGCAGCCAAGAAGGCCGGGACAGGTATTACGAGCAGTACTTC.

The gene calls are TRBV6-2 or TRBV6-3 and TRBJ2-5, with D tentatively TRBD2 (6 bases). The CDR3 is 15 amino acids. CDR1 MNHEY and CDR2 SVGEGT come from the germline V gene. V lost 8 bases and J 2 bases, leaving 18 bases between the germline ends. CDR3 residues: CASLKFGGHQETQYF. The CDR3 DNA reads TGTGCCAGCCTAAAATTCGGGGGTCATCAAGAGACCCAGTACTTC.

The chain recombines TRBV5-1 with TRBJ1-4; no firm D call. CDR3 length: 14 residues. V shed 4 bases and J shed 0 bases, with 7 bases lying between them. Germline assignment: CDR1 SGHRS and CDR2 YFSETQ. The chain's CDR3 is CASSAATTNEKLFF. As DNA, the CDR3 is TGCGCCAGCAGCGCGGCCACAACTAATGAAAAACTGTTTTTT.

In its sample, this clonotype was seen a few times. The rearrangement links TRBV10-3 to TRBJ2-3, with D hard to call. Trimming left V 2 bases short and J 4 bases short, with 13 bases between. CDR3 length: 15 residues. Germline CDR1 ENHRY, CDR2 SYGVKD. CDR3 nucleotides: TGTGCCATCAGTGAGCCGGACCTCCCAGCAGATACGCAGTATTTT. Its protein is CAISEPDLPADTQYF.

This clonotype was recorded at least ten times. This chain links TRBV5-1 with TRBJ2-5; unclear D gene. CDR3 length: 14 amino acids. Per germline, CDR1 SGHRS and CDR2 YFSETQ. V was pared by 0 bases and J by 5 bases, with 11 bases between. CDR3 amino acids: CASSLGLWMETQYF. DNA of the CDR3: TGCGCCAGCAGCTTGGGTTTATGGATGGAGACCCAGTACTTC. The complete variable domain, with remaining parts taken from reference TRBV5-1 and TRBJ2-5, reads KAGVTQTPRYLIKTRGQQVTLSCSPISGHRSVSWYQQTPGQGLQFLFEYFSETQRNKGNFPGRFSGRQFSNSRSEMNVSTLELGDSALYLCASSLGLWMETQYFGPGTRLLVL.